This T cell receptor (beta chain) was captured in a study of blood T cell repertoires in COVID-19. The overall study: The United States, Italy and Spain provided the acute and convalescent COVID-19 samples. PBMCs, B-cell-depleted T cells, or T cells were the source of the cDNA or gDNA that made up the material.

The CDR3 length is 14 residues. CDR1 and CDR2 (germline): SGHRS, YFSETQ. The V and J ends lost 0 bases and 4 bases respectively, with 8 bases between them. In the authors' workflow: Reference gene primer amplification gave nucleated cell count estimates. The method was immunoSEQ multiplex PCR; TCRdb's version includes in-frame clones alone and lacks a portion of them. Clonal size and the V and J genes are those of that table, whereas D and trimming came from the DNA. Seen here are about 94,000 clones, 80% to 85% observed once, and the top ten hold around 6.9%. The sequence came from a man aged 60-69 years with acute or convalescent COVID-19. This chain connects TRBV5-1 to TRBJ2-1, with D perhaps matching TRBD1 (5 bases). Input material: peripheral blood. The CDR3 coding sequence is TGCGCCAGCAGCTTGGGACAGATTTACAATGAGCAGTTCTTC. Translating it yields CASSLGQIYNEQFF.